A single sample gave rise to the 27 T cell receptor beta chains below, sequenced in a study of cytotoxic CD8 clonotypes in ibrutinib-treated CLL. Only in-frame clones appear in the TCRdb table, and some are missing; sequencing was by immunoSEQ multiplex PCR. The sample has some 130,000 clones; around 93% are singletons. The material sequenced was PBMCs, taken after 12 months of ibrutinib treatment. These TCRs come from a human donor with chronic lymphocytic leukemia.

The CDR3 region is CASSLVSSGRADEQFF. CDR3 nucleotides: TGCGCCAGCAGCTTGGTATCTAGCGGGAGGGCCGATGAGCAGTTCTTC. The rearrangement uses TRBV5-1 and TRBJ2-1; TRBD2 matches at 12 bases. Germline assignment: CDR1 SGHRS and CDR2 YFSETQ. Losses at the gene ends were 0 bases for V and 8 bases for J; bases not matched to a gene: 6. The CDR3 spans 16 residues. The full variable domain, completed using reference TRBV5-1 and TRBJ2-1, is KAGVTQTPRYLIKTRGQQVTLSCSPISGHRSVSWYQQTPGQGLQFLFEYFSETQRNKGNFPGRFSGRQFSNSRSEMNVSTLELGDSALYLCASSLVSSGRADEQFFGPGTRLTVL.

This clone was counted a single time. The CDR3 nucleotides read TGTGCCAGCTCAAGGGACAGGGGATACACAGATACGCAGTATTTT. Residues: CASSRDRGYTDTQYF. This chain connects TRBV18 to TRBJ2-3, with 10 bases fitting TRBD1. CDR3 length: 15 residues. Per the germline V gene, CDR1 is KGHSH and CDR2 is LQKENI. V lost 5 bases and J lost 2; bases outside the gene matches: 4.

This chain joins TRBV19 and TRBJ1-5; D possibly corresponds to TRBD1 (6 bases). CDR3 length: 13 amino acids. Germline V gene lookup returns CDR1 LNHDA and CDR2 SQIVND (reference sequence). The ends were cut back, 5 bases at V and 5 bases at J, with 10 bases in the middle. The CDR3, as DNA: TGTGCCAGTAGTCCACAGGGATATCAGCCCCAGCATTTT. Protein sequence: CASSPQGYQPQHF. Drawing the rest from reference TRBV19 and TRBJ1-5, the complete variable domain is DGGITQSPKYLFRKEGQNVTLSCEQNLNHDAMYWYRQDPGQGLRLIYYSQIVNDFQKGDIAEGYSVSREKKESFPLTVTSAQKNPTAFYLCASSPQGYQPQHFGDGTRLSIL.

This sequence joins TRBV9 and TRBJ2-7; D not resolved. CDR3 length: 14 amino acids. Trimming removed 4 bases at V and 1 base at J, with 12 bases between. CDR1 is SGDLS and CDR2 is YYNGEE in the germline V gene. CDR3 in DNA: TGTGCCAGCAGCTCCTTCGTTGGATCCTACGAGCAGTACTTC. It codes for CASSSFVGSYEQYF.

This chain joins TRBV15 and TRBJ1-1, with unresolved D. This CDR3 is 15 amino acids long. Germline V CDR1 and CDR2: LNHNV, YYDKDF (reference sequence). V was shortened by 0 bases and J by 4 bases, with 12 bases between the two germline ends. The CDR3 DNA sequence: TGTGCCACCAGCAGAGATTTGGAGGAGAGCACTGAAGCTTTCTTT. This codes for CATSRDLEESTEAFF.

The CDR3 spells CASSFNWAGDVSGNTIYF. The CDR3 nucleotides are TGTGCCAGCAGCTTTAATTGGGCAGGGGACGTATCTGGAAACACCATATATTTT. The chain combines TRBV7-9 with TRBJ1-3; a possible D gene is TRBD1 (6 bases). The CDR3 runs to 18 residues. Trimming shortened V by 3 bases and J by 1 base, and 19 bases separated the two germline ends. In germline, CDR1 is SEHNR, CDR2 FQNEAQ (reference sequence).

This chain uses TRBV15 with TRBJ1-5, with no clear D. The V end was cut by 0 bases, the J end by 8 bases, with 14 bases between. The CDR3 is made up of 15 amino acids. Germline CDR1 is LNHNV and CDR2 is YYDKDF (reference sequence). DNA of the CDR3: TGTGCCACCAGCAGAGATTGGGGTGGTTTTGAGCCCCAGCATTTT. Translated, it gives CATSRDWGGFEPQHF.

This chain joins TRBV11-2 and TRBJ2-7; the match to TRBD1 covers 12 bases. The CDR3 sequence is 18 residues long. From germline, CDR1 is SGHAT and CDR2 FQNNGV. The V gene end was trimmed by 3 bases and the J gene end by 4 bases; junction bases not matched to a gene: 13. In nucleotides, the CDR3 is TGTGCCAGCAGCTTCCTCCCGGGACAGGGGGCTTGGGGGTACGAGCAGTACTTC. It translates to CASSFLPGQGAWGYEQYF.

V usage is TRBV2 and J usage is TRBJ2-7; no definite D call. Deletions cut 6 bases from V and 7 bases from J, with 16 bases between. The CDR3 covers 13 residues. CDR1 is SNHLY, CDR2 FYNNEI, per germline. The CDR3 DNA follows: TGTGCCAGCAGCGTAACACGGACGGGTGAGCAGTACTTC. Translated: CASSVTRTGEQYF.

CDR3: CASREGQKLRRGFF. CDR3 DNA: TGTGCCAGCAGAGAGGGGCAGAAGCTTCGACGGGGTTTCTTT. The rearrangement uses TRBV28 and TRBJ1-1; D perhaps matches TRBD1 (5 bases). Germline values: CDR1 MDHEN, CDR2 SYDVKM. The CDR3 runs to 14 residues. Trimming pared 6 bases from V and 13 bases from J, leaving 24 bases between.

This rearrangement joins TRBV30 to TRBJ2-4, with D possibly being TRBD2 (5 bases). Trimming pared 2 bases from V and 6 bases from J, leaving 8 bases between. The CDR3 length is 12 residues. Germline CDR1 GTSNPN, CDR2 SVGIG (reference sequence). The CDR3 DNA follows: TGTGCCTGGAGTACCGAGGGAAACATTCAGTACTTC. Translation gives CAWSTEGNIQYF.

This chain's CDR3 is CASSSPGPERIGAFF. CDR3 DNA sequence: TGTGCCAGCAGCTCACCGGGACCAGAACGGATCGGAGCGTTCTTC. The chain is built from TRBV7-3 and TRBJ2-1; TRBD1 or TRBD2 may be the D gene (5 bases each). The V gene's germline CDR1 is SGHTA and CDR2 FQGTGA. V shed 4 bases and J shed 15 bases, with 25 bases lying between them. The CDR3 runs to 15 residues.

DNA of the CDR3: TGTGCCAGCAGCGTAGACAACAATGAGCAGTTCTTC. It yields the protein CASSVDNNEQFF. The V and J genes are TRBV9 and TRBJ2-1; no clear D gene. Trimming removed 0 bases from V and 5 bases from J, with 3 bases in between. This CDR3 contains 12 residues. CDR1 is SGDLS, CDR2 YYNGEE, per germline.

This clone was observed a few times. The chain has TRBV2 and TRBJ2-7, with D perhaps matching TRBD1 (6 bases). The germline V and J ends were trimmed by 7 bases and 3 bases, with 10 bases remaining between them. Per the germline V gene, CDR1 is SNHLY and CDR2 is FYNNEI. The CDR3 is made up of 12 amino acids. The CDR3 sequence is CASTGDNYEQYF. CDR3 bases: TGTGCCAGCACTGGGGACAACTACGAGCAGTACTTC. The complete variable domain, with remaining parts taken from reference TRBV2 and TRBJ2-7, reads EPEVTQTPSHQVTQMGQEVILRCVPISNHLYFYWYRQILGQKVEFLVSFYNNEISEKSEIFDDQFSVERPDGSNFTLKIRSTKLEDSAMYFCASTGDNYEQYFGPGTRLTVT.

The chain employs TRBV27 and TRBJ2-5; D is unresolved. Trimming stripped 5 bases from V and 3 bases from J, with 10 bases between. The CDR3 length is 13 residues. Germline assignment: CDR1 MNHEY and CDR2 SMNVEV (reference sequence). CDR3 DNA: TGTGCCAGCAGTGACCTATCGGAAGAGACCCAGTACTTC. Protein: CASSDLSEETQYF.

V is TRBV7-9 and J is TRBJ2-1; D ambiguous. Germline values: CDR1 SEHNR, CDR2 FQNEAQ (reference sequence). V was clipped by 5 bases and J by 8 bases, with 10 bases between them. CDR3 length equals 12 residues. CDR3 sequence (DNA): TGTGCCAGCAGCCCCCCGGTATATGAGCAGTTCTTC. It yields the protein CASSPPVYEQFF.

As DNA, the CDR3 is TGCGCCAGCAGCGGGACAGGGTCTCGTGAGGAGCAGTACTTC. This translates into CASSGTGSREEQYF. This rearrangement joins TRBV5-1 to TRBJ2-7, with 9 bases lining up with TRBD1. CDR3 size: 14 residues. Germline CDR1 and CDR2: SGHRS and YFSETQ. The V segment lost 4 bases and the J segment 7 bases; nucleotides outside the gene matches: 9. The full variable domain, in which reference TRBV5-1 and TRBJ2-7 provide the parts outside the CDR3, is KAGVTQTPRYLIKTRGQQVTLSCSPISGHRSVSWYQQTPGQGLQFLFEYFSETQRNKGNFPGRFSGRQFSNSRSEMNVSTLELGDSALYLCASSGTGSREEQYFGPGTRLTVT.

V usage is TRBV27 and J usage is TRBJ2-1; D is uncertain. V was trimmed by 7 bases and J by 3 bases, leaving 13 bases between them. CDR1 MNHEY and CDR2 SMNVEV come from the germline V gene (reference sequence). This CDR3 is built from 14 residues. In DNA, the CDR3 is TGTGCCAGCAAGAACACGCCGGTCTACAATGAGCAGTTCTTC. Protein: CASKNTPVYNEQFF.

The chain is built from TRBV6-6 and TRBJ2-1, with 9 bases that match TRBD1. With V trimmed by 6 bases and J by 8 bases, 2 bases remained unmatched. Germline loops: CDR1 MNHNY, CDR2 SVGAGI (reference sequence). The CDR3 consists of 12 residues. The CDR3 DNA reads TGTGCCAGCAGCTGGACAGGGGATGAGCAGTTCTTC. Its protein is CASSWTGDEQFF.

Note on this clone: One junction end disagrees with the germline gene, perhaps due to a read error. The chain has TRBV7-7 and TRBJ1-5, with no clear D. The CDR3 spans 13 residues. Germline CDR1 is SSHAT and CDR2 is FNYEAQ (reference sequence). Written as DNA, the CDR3 is TGTGCTAGCAGCCTTAGAGTAGATCAGCCCCAGCATTTT. It specifies CASSLRVDQPQHF.

The V gene is TRBV7-3, the J gene TRBJ2-2; D gene unclear. V lost 4 bases to trimming and J lost 3 bases, with 9 bases between them. Germline values: CDR1 SGHTA, CDR2 FQGTGA. The CDR3 has 14 residues. In DNA, the CDR3 is TGTGCCAGCAGCTCCCGCCATGACACCGGGGAGCTGTTTTTT. Translation gives CASSSRHDTGELFF.

This chain connects TRBV30 to TRBJ2-1, with TRBD1 as a possible D gene (6 bases). Germline CDR1 and CDR2: GTSNPN and SVGIG (reference sequence). The CDR3 consists of 14 residues. Trimming cost V 3 bases and J 7 bases, with 16 bases left between them. CDR3 coding DNA: TGTGCCTGGAGGGCCCCCAGGGGACGAAATGAGCAGTTCTTC. Translation gives CAWRAPRGRNEQFF.

The rearrangement joins TRBV20-1 to TRBJ2-7; D is uncertain. This CDR3 has 11 amino acids. V lost 2 bases, J lost 2 bases, and 4 bases lay in between. Per the germline V gene, CDR1 is DFQATT and CDR2 is SNEGSKA (reference sequence). CDR3 amino acids: CSARSPYEQYF. The CDR3 DNA reads TGCAGTGCTAGATCCCCCTACGAGCAGTACTTC.

This sequence joins TRBV6-5 and TRBJ1-6, with 7 bases lining up with TRBD1. The CDR3 runs 14 residues. J lost 6 bases, V lost 8 bases, and 7 bases had no gene match. Germline loops: CDR1 MNHEY, CDR2 SVGAGI. The CDR3 nucleotides are TGTGCCAGCGCCAACAGGGGTGCTAATTCACCCCTCCACTTT. Residues: CASANRGANSPLHF.

The chain joins TRBV7-9 to TRBJ2-7; the D is unclear. Trimming stripped 2 bases from V and 2 bases from J, with 10 bases between. The CDR3 sequence is 14 residues long. The germline V gene has CDR1 SEHNR and CDR2 FQNEAQ (reference sequence). Written as DNA, the CDR3 is TGTGCCAGCAGCTTATTAGCAGCTCCCTACGAGCAGTACTTC. This sequence encodes CASSLLAAPYEQYF.

This clone was found once. The genes are TRBV19 and TRBJ2-2, with D uncertain. In germline, CDR1 is LNHDA, CDR2 SQIVND (reference sequence). CDR3 size: 14 residues. Deletions cut 3 bases from V and 4 bases from J, with 9 bases between. The CDR3 loop is CASSIQQTTGELFF. The CDR3 coding sequence is TGTGCCAGTAGTATTCAACAGACCACCGGGGAGCTGTTTTTT.

This chain links TRBV7-9 with TRBJ2-1, with 13 bases identical to TRBD2. Germline V gene lookup returns CDR1 SEHNR and CDR2 FQNEAQ (reference sequence). CDR3 size: 16 residues. Unmatched junction bases numbered 6, after V lost 5 bases and J lost 5 bases. This chain's CDR3 is CASSPPGTSGNNEQFF. Here the CDR3 DNA reads TGTGCCAGCAGCCCACCCGGGACTAGCGGGAACAATGAGCAGTTCTTC.